These T cell receptor beta chains were read from a single sample in a study of cytomegalovirus exposure and HLA in healthy donors. Sequencing used immunoSEQ multiplex PCR; TCRdb keeps in-frame clones, though not all of them. Of 250,000 to 350,000 clones detected, roughly 90% appear once; the ten largest clones hold approximately 4.3%. Sequencing was done on a sample of PBMCs. The origin of the receptors is a man aged 35 to 55 in good health and CMV-seropositive. The CDR3 runs from the conserved cysteine through the conserved F or W. D genes are given only for firm matches. Clone size, where shown, is once, few, many, or a class for clones that have expanded.

CDR3: CASSSSGANVLTF; DNA: TGTGCCAGCAGCAGTTCAGGGGCCAACGTCCTGACTTTC; D: .; V: TRBV6-6; size: .; J: TRBJ2-6
CDR3: CASSLSASGSVYEQYF; DNA: TGCGCCAGCAGCTTGTCCGCTAGCGGGAGTGTCTACGAGCAGTACTTC; D: TRBD2; V: TRBV5-1; size: .; J: TRBJ2-7
CDR3: CATSRQRDTQYF; DNA: TGTGCCACCAGCAGACAACGGGATACGCAGTATTTT; D: .; V: TRBV15; size: .; J: TRBJ2-3
CDR3: CASRRLAGGPDTQYF; DNA: TGTGCCAGCAGACGACTAGCGGGAGGTCCAGATACGCAGTATTTT; D: TRBD2; V: TRBV6-5; size: .; J: TRBJ2-3
CDR3: CASNPAGGGNTGELFF; DNA: TGTGCCAGCAACCCAGCGGGGGGAGGGAACACCGGGGAGCTGTTTTTT; D: TRBD2; V: TRBV2; size: .; J: TRBJ2-2
CDR3: CASSRQGESNQPQHF; DNA: TGTGCCAGTAGTAGACAGGGGGAAAGCAATCAGCCCCAGCATTTT; D: TRBD1; V: TRBV19; size: .; J: TRBJ1-5
CDR3: CASSETDRGGDEQFF; DNA: TGTGCCAGCAGTGAAACCGACAGGGGGGGGGATGAGCAGTTCTTC; D: TRBD1; V: TRBV2; size: .; J: TRBJ2-1
CDR3: CASSLLPTLAKNIQYF; DNA: TGTGCCAGCAGTTTACTTCCTACCTTAGCCAAAAACATTCAGTACTTC; D: .; V: TRBV28; size: .; J: TRBJ2-4
CDR3: CATHSGLSAYEQYF; DNA: TGTGCCACCCATAGCGGCCTGAGTGCCTACGAGCAGTACTTC; D: .; V: TRBV2; size: .; J: TRBJ2-7
CDR3: CASGPGMNTEAFF; DNA: TGTGCCAGCGGGCCGGGAATGAACACTGAAGCTTTCTTT; D: .; V: TRBV18; size: .; J: TRBJ1-1
CDR3: CASSRGTYEQYF; DNA: TGTGCCAGCAGCCGCGGGACTTACGAGCAGTACTTC; D: .; V: TRBV2; size: .; J: TRBJ2-7
CDR3: CASSPPRATGTDTQHF; DNA: TGTGCCAGCAGCCCCCCTCGGGCGACAGGGACTGATACCCAGCATTTT; D: TRBD1; V: TRBV7-8; size: .; J: TRBJ1-5
CDR3: CASSPGLIGTDTQYF; DNA: TGTGCCAGCAGTCCGGGACTAATCGGCACAGATACGCAGTATTTT; D: TRBD2; V: TRBV27; size: .; J: TRBJ2-3
CDR3: CASSLLGLADYEQYF; DNA: TGTGCCAGCAGCTTATTAGGACTAGCGGACTACGAGCAGTACTTC; D: TRBD2; V: TRBV7-9; size: .; J: TRBJ2-7
CDR3: CASSRTSGTQETQYF; DNA: TGTGCCAGCAGCAGGACTAGCGGGACCCAAGAGACCCAGTACTTC; D: TRBD2; V: TRBV7-6; size: .; J: TRBJ2-5
CDR3: CASSPSGGGRWGYTF; DNA: TGTGCCAGCAGCCCGAGTGGCGGGGGGCGGTGGGGCTACACCTTC; D: .; V: TRBV7-2; size: few; J: TRBJ1-2
CDR3: CASSPRTRDRDYEQYF; DNA: TGTGCCAGCAGCCCGCGGACGCGGGACAGGGATTACGAGCAGTACTTC; D: TRBD1; V: TRBV5-6; size: .; J: TRBJ2-7
CDR3: CASGGTPDTQYF; DNA: TGTGCCAGCGGAGGGACTCCCGATACGCAGTATTTT; D: .; V: TRBV6-6; size: few; J: TRBJ2-3
CDR3: CASSFGQGAGEQYF; DNA: TGTGCCAGCAGCTTCGGACAGGGGGCAGGCGAGCAGTACTTC; D: TRBD1; V: TRBV13; size: .; J: TRBJ2-7
CDR3: CASSVDRGGRHNEQFF; DNA: TGTGCCAGCAGCGTAGACCGGGGAGGGCGGCACAATGAGCAGTTCTTC; D: TRBD2; V: TRBV9; size: .; J: TRBJ2-1
CDR3: CASSSAGRTEAFF; DNA: TGTGCCAGCAGTAGCGCGGGGAGGACTGAAGCTTTCTTT; D: .; V: TRBV9; size: .; J: TRBJ1-1
CDR3: CASSWSWTSGRKIRETQYF; DNA: TGCGCCAGCAGCTGGTCTTGGACTAGCGGGAGGAAAATCAGGGAGACCCAGTACTTC; D: TRBD2; V: TRBV5-1; size: once; J: TRBJ2-5
CDR3: CASGLVPQGYEQYF; DNA: TGTGCTAGTGGTTTGGTGCCCCAGGGCTACGAGCAGTACTTC; D: .; V: TRBV12-5; size: .; J: TRBJ2-7
CDR3: CASSTRGIDTGELFF; DNA: TGTGCCAGTAGTACCAGGGGGATTGACACCGGGGAGCTGTTTTTT; D: TRBD1; V: TRBV19; size: .; J: TRBJ2-2
CDR3: CASRAREPNYGYTF; DNA: TGTGCCAGCAGAGCCAGGGAACCTAACTATGGCTACACCTTC; D: .; V: TRBV7-9; size: .; J: TRBJ1-2